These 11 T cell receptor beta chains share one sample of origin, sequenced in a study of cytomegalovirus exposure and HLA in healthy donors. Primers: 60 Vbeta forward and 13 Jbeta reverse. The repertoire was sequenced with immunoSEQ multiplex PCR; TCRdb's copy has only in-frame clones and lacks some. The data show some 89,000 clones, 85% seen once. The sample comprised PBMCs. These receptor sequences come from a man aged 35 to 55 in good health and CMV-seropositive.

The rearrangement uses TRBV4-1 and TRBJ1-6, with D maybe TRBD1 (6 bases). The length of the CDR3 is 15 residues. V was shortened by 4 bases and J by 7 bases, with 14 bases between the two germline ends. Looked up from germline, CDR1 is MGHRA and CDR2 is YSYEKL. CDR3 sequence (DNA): TGCGCCAGCAGCCCCAGGACAGAGCGAAATTCACCCCTCCACTTT. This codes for CASSPRTERNSPLHF.

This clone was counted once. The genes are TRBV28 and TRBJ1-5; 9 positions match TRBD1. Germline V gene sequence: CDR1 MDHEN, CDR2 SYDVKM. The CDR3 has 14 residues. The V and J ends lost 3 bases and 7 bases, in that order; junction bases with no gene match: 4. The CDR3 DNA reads TGTGCCAGCAGTTTGGGGACAGGGTTCCAGCCCCAGCATTTT. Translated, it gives CASSLGTGFQPQHF.

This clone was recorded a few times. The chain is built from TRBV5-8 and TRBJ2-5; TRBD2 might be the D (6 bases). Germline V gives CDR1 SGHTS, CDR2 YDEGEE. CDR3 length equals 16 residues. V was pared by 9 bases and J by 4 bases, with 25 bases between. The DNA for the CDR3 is TGTGCCACCGCCCCGGGAGCGGGCCCACGGGTAGAGACCCAGTACTTC. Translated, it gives CATAPGAGPRVETQYF.

The CDR3, as DNA: TGTGCCAGTAGTAGGACTAGCGGGACGTTCGATGAGCAGTTCTTC. This gives the protein CASSRTSGTFDEQFF. V usage is TRBV19 and J usage is TRBJ2-1; 12 bases match TRBD2. V shed 4 bases, J shed 8 bases, and the junction held 6 bases outside the gene matches. Germline V lookup: CDR1 LNHDA, CDR2 SQIVND (reference sequence). This CDR3 is 15 amino acids long.

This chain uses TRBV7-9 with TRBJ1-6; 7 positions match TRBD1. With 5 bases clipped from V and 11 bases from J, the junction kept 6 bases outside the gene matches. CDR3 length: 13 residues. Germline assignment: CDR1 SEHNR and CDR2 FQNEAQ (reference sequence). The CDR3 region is CASSGTADAPLHF. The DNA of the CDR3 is TGTGCCAGCAGCGGGACAGCCGACGCACCCCTCCACTTT.

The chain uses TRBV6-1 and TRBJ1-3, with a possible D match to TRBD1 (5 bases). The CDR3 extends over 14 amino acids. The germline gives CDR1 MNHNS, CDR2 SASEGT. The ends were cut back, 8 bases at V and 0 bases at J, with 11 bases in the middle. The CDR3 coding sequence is TGTGCCAGCCTCAAGGGGTTCTCTGGAAACACCATATATTTT. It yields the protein CASLKGFSGNTIYF.

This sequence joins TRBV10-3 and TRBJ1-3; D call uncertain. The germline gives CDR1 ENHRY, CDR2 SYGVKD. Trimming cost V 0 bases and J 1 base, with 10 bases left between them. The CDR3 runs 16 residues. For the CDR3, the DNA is TGTGCCATCAGTGAGTCATTTTCCGGGTCTGGAAACACCATATATTTT. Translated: CAISESFSGSGNTIYF.

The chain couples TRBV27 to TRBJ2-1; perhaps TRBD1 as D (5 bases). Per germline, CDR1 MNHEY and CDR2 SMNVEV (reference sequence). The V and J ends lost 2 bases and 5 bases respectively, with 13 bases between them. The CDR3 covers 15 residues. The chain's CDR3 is CASSLKGFRDNEQFF. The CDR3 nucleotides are TGTGCCAGCAGTTTAAAGGGGTTTCGGGACAATGAGCAGTTCTTC.

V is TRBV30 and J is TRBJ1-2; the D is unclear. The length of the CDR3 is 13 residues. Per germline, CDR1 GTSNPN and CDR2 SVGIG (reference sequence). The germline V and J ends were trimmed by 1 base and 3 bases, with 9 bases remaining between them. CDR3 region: CAWSEYGDYGYTF. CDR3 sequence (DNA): TGTGCCTGGAGTGAATACGGGGACTATGGCTACACCTTC.

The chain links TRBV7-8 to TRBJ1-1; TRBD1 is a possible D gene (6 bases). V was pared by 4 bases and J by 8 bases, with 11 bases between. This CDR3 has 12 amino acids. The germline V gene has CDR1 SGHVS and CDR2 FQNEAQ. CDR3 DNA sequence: TGTGCCAGCAGCTCGCGGACAGCCGAAGCTTTCTTT. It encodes CASSSRTAEAFF.

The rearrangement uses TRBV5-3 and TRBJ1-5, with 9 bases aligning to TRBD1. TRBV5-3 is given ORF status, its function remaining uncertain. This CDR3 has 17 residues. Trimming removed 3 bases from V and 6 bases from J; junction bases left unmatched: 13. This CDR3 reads CARSCLRDRDLGQPQHF. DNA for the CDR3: TGTGCCAGAAGCTGTCTCCGGGACAGGGATTTAGGTCAGCCCCAGCATTTT.